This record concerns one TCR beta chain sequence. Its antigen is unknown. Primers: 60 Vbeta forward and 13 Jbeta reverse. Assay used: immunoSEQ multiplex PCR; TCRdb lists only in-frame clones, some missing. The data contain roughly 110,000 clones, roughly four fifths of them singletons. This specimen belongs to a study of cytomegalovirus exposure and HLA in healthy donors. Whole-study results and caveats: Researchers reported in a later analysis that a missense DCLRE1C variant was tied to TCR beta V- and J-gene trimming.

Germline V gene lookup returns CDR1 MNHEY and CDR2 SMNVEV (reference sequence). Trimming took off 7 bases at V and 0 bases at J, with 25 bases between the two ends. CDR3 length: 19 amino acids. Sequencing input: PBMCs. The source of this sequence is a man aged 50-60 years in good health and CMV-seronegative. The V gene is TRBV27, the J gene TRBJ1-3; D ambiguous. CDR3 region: CASILQQNSPTSSGNTIYF. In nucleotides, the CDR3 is TGTGCCAGCATACTCCAACAGAACTCTCCTACCAGCTCTGGAAACACCATATATTTT.